One and the same sample provided the 13 T cell receptor beta chains below, sequenced in a study of cytotoxic CD8 clonotypes in ibrutinib-treated CLL. Repertoires were generated with immunoSEQ multiplex PCR, while TCRdb's copy carries only in-frame clones and drops some. The sample records about 200,000 clones, around 72% being singletons. The sequences come from PBMCs, collected after 24 months of ibrutinib treatment. Receptors originate from a human donor with chronic lymphocytic leukemia.

The chain couples TRBV9 to TRBJ2-1; D is perhaps TRBD1 (6 bases). The V gene lost 2 bases and the J gene lost 9 bases, with 12 bases spanning the gap. This CDR3 is built from 13 residues. The germline V gene has CDR1 SGDLS and CDR2 YYNGEE. The CDR3 sequence: CASSVLRGGEQFF. CDR3 bases: TGTGCCAGCAGCGTGCTCAGGGGCGGTGAGCAGTTCTTC.

The chain links TRBV9 to TRBJ2-3; TRBD2 aligns across 13 bases. The CDR3 sequence is 18 residues long. The trim removed 0 bases at V and 4 bases at J, leaving 8 bases unmatched. Germline assignment: CDR1 SGDLS and CDR2 YYNGEE. CDR3: CASSVEGLAGRFADTQYF. The CDR3 DNA is TGTGCCAGCAGCGTAGAGGGACTAGCGGGGAGGTTTGCAGATACGCAGTATTTT.

This clone was counted between two and nine times. The J gene is TRBJ2-2, the V gene TRBV10-3, with 9 bases lining up with TRBD2. The length of the CDR3 is 14 residues. The V gene end was trimmed by 6 bases and the J gene end by 2 bases; junction bases not matched to a gene: 1. The germline V gene has CDR1 ENHRY and CDR2 SYGVKD. CDR3 protein: CAIRTSGNTGELFF. The DNA for the CDR3 is TGTGCCATCAGGACTAGCGGTAACACCGGGGAGCTGTTTTTT.

The rearrangement links TRBV30 to TRBJ2-1; 7 nucleotides match TRBD2. Germline assignment: CDR1 GTSNPN and CDR2 SVGIG (reference sequence). The CDR3 length is 16 residues. The V and J ends lost 3 bases and 0 bases, in that order; junction bases with no gene match: 8. CDR3 protein: CAWRVAGSASYNEQFF. CDR3 DNA: TGTGCCTGGAGAGTAGCGGGCTCGGCCTCCTACAATGAGCAGTTCTTC.

The chain carries TRBV18 and TRBJ2-7; perhaps TRBD1 as D (5 bases). V gave up 1 base and J gave up 2 bases, with 12 bases separating them. CDR3 size: 15 residues. Germline values: CDR1 KGHSH, CDR2 LQKENI. The CDR3 bases are TGTGCCAGCTCACCACAGCAGGGTGACGCCTACGAGCAGTACTTC. Protein: CASSPQQGDAYEQYF.

V is TRBV9 and J is TRBJ1-3; 9 nucleotides align to TRBD1. Losses at the gene ends were 4 bases for V and 0 bases for J; bases not matched to a gene: 17. CDR3 length: 20 residues. Per the germline V gene, CDR1 is SGDLS and CDR2 is YYNGEE. The chain's CDR3 is CASSPEFGTGNSFSGNTIYF. DNA of the CDR3: TGTGCCAGCAGCCCCGAATTCGGGACAGGGAACTCTTTCTCTGGAAACACCATATATTTT.

This chain joins TRBV15 and TRBJ2-3, with a tentative D call TRBD1 (5 bases). The CDR3 has 15 amino acids. CDR1 is LNHNV, CDR2 YYDKDF, per germline (reference sequence). Trimming shortened V by 6 bases and J by 4 bases, and 17 bases separated the two germline ends. For the CDR3, the DNA is TGTGCCACCAGGGTATTAGGTCAGGGCCCAGATACGCAGTATTTT. The encoded protein is CATRVLGQGPDTQYF.

This clone was observed a handful of times. This chain uses TRBV19 with TRBJ2-1; D remains unclear. This CDR3 has 13 amino acids. Germline V gene data show CDR1 as LNHDA and CDR2 as SQIVND (reference sequence). V lost 3 bases and J 4 bases, leaving 7 bases between the germline ends. The CDR3 bases are TGTGCCAGTAGTATGCAAGGTTACAATGAGCAGTTCTTC. It codes for CASSMQGYNEQFF.

The chain employs TRBV30 and TRBJ2-2; tentatively, D is TRBD1 (8 bases). V was clipped by 7 bases and J by 4 bases, with 13 bases between them. Germline CDR1 is GTSNPN and CDR2 is SVGIG (reference sequence). CDR3 length: 13 amino acids. CDR3 in DNA: TGTGCCTTACAGGGGGAGGGCACCGGGGAGCTGTTTTTT. The encoded protein is CALQGEGTGELFF.

J is TRBJ2-7 and V is TRBV11-2; 7 bases match TRBD1. The CDR3 runs to 17 residues. Trimming cost V 0 bases and J 0 bases; bases outside gene matches: 8. Germline CDR1 reads SGHAT; CDR2 reads FQNNGV. For the CDR3, the DNA is TGTGCCAGCAGCTTAGATGGTGGGACAGTTAGCTCCTACGAGCAGTACTTC. Its protein is CASSLDGGTVSSYEQYF.

This sequence joins TRBV4-2 and TRBJ2-7, with a weak D call TRBD2 (5 bases). The CDR3 sequence is 16 residues long. Germline V gives CDR1 LGHNA, CDR2 YNFKEQ. Trimming shortened V by 4 bases and J by 2 bases, and 18 bases separated the two germline ends. CDR3 nucleotide sequence: TGTGCCAGCAGCCCCCCGAGGGCCACTCCAACCTACGAGCAGTACTTC. Translating it yields CASSPPRATPTYEQYF.

This rearrangement joins TRBV5-6 to TRBJ2-5; D possibly matches TRBD1 or TRBD2 (5 bases each). From germline, CDR1 is SGHDT and CDR2 YYEEEE. V lost 7 bases to trimming and J lost 4 bases, with 20 bases between them. The CDR3 sequence is 15 residues long. The CDR3 DNA is TGTGCCAGCGGGACCCCCCTGGGCGCTATAGAGACCCAGTACTTC. As protein: CASGTPLGAIETQYF. Variable domain in full (rest from reference TRBV5-6 and TRBJ2-5): DAGVTQSPTHLIKTRGQQVTLRCSPKSGHDTVSWYQQALGQGPQFIFQYYEEEERQRGNFPDRFSGHQFPNYSSELNVNALLLGDSALYLCASGTPLGAIETQYFGPGTRLLVL.

This clone was found once. The genes are TRBV30 and TRBJ1-1; D gene ambiguous. Germline CDR1 is GTSNPN and CDR2 is SVGIG (reference sequence). V lost 0 bases, J lost 3 bases, and 14 bases lay in between. The CDR3 is 15 residues long. The CDR3, as DNA: TGTGCCTGGAGTGTACGATGGGGTAAGGACACTGAAGCTTTCTTT. Protein product: CAWSVRWGKDTEAFF.